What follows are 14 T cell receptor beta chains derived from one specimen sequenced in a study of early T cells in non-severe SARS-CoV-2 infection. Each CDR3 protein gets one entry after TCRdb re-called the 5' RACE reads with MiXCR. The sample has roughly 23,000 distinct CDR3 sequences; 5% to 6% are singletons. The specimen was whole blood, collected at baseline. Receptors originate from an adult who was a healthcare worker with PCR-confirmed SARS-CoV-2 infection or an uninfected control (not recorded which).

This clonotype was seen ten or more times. This CDR3 is CSVVNLGQLTDTQYF. The DNA of the CDR3 is TGCAGCGTTGTTAATCTTGGGCAGCTCACAGATACGCAGTATTTT. This chain connects TRBV29-1 to TRBJ2-3, with unresolved D. Per germline, CDR1 SQVTM and CDR2 ANQGSEA. The CDR3 contains 15 residues. Trimming removed 4 bases from V and 2 bases from J, with 16 bases in between.

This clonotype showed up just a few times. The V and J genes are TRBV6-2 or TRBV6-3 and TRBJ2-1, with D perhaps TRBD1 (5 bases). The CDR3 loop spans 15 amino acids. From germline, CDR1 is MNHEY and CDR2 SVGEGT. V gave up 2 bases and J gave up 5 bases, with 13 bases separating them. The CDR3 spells CASSYPMDKDNEQFF. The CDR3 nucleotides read TGTGCCAGCAGTTACCCGATGGACAAAGACAATGAGCAGTTCTTC.

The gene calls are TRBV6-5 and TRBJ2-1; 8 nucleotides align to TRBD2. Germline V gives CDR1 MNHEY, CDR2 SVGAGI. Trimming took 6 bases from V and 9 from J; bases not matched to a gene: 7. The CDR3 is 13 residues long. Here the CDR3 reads CASSQGLETEQFF. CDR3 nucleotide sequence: TGTGCCAGCAGCCAGGGACTAGAGACTGAGCAGTTCTTC.

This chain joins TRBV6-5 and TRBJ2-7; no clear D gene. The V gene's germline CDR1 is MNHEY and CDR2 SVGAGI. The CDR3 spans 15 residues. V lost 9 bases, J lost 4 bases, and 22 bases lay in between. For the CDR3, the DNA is TGTGCCAGTTCGATTCGAGCGTCGGTGAGGTACGAGCAGTACTTC. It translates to CASSIRASVRYEQYF.

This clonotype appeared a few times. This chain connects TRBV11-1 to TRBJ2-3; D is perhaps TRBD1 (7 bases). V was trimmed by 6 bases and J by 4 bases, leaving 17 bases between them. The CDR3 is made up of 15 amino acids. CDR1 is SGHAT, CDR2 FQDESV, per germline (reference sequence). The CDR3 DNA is TGTGCCAGCAGAGCGGCGGGGCAGGGGGCAGATACGCAGTATTTT. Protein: CASRAAGQGADTQYF.

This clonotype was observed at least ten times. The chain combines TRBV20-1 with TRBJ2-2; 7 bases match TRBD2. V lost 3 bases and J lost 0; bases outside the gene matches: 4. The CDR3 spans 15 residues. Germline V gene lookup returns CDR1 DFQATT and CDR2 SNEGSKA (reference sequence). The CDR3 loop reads CSASASGPNTGELFF. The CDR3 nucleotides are TGCAGTGCTAGCGCTAGCGGACCGAACACCGGGGAGCTGTTTTTT.

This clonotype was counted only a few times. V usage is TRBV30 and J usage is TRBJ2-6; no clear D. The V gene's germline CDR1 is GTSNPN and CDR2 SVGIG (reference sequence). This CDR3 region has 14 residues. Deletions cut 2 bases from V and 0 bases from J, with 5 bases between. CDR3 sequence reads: CAWSPDSGANVLTF. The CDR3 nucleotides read TGTGCCTGGAGTCCGGACTCTGGGGCCAACGTCCTGACTTTC.

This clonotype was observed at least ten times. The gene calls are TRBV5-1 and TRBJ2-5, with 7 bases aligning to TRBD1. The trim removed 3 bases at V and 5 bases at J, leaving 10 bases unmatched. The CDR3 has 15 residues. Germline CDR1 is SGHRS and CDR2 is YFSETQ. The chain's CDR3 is CASSSRTDRVETQYF. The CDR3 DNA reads TGCGCCAGCAGCTCCCGGACCGACAGGGTCGAGACCCAGTACTTC.

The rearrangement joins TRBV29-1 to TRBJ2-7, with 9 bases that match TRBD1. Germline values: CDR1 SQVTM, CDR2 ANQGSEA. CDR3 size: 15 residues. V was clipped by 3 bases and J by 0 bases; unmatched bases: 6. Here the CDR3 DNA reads TGCAGCGTTGAGGGGACAGGGCCCAACTCCTACGAGCAGTACTTC. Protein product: CSVEGTGPNSYEQYF.

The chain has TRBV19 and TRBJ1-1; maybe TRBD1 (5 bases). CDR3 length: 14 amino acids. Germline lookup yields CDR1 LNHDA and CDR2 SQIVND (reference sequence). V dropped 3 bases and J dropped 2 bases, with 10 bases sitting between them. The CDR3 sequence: CASSILQGNTEAFF. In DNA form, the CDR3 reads TGTGCCAGTAGTATCCTCCAGGGAAACACTGAAGCTTTCTTT.

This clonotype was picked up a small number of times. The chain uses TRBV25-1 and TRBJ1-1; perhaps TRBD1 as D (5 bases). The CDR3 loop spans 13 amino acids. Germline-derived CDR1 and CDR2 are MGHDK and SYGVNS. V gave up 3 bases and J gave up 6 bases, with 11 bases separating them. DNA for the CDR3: TGTGCCAGCAGTGATTCTCGGGGCGCTGAAGCTTTCTTT. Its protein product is CASSDSRGAEAFF.

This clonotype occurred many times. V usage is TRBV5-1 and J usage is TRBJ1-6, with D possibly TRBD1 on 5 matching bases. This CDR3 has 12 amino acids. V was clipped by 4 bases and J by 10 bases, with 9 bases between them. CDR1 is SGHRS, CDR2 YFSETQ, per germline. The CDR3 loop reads CASSEPGSPLHF. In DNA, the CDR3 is TGCGCCAGCAGCGAGCCAGGGTCACCCCTCCACTTT.

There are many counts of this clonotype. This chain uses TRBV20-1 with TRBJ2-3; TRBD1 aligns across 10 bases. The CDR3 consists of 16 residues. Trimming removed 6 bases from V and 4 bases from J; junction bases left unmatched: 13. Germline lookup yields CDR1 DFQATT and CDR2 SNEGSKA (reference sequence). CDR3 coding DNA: TGCAGTGCCGCCGGGACCGGGACAGGGGTCCCAGATACGCAGTATTTT. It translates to CSAAGTGTGVPDTQYF.

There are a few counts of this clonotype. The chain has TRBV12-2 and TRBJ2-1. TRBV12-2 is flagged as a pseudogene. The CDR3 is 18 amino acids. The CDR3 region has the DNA TGTGCAAGTCGCTTAAGTGGTACAGACCAACACACCTACAATGAGCAGTTCTTC. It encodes CASRLSGTDQHTYNEQFF.